Listed below are T cell receptor beta chains from one sample, sequenced in a study of T cell responses to AZD1222 COVID-19 vaccine. TCRdb's copy holds only in-frame clones and misses some; the assay was immunoSEQ multiplex PCR. Of 40,000 to 55,000 clones in the sample, around 90% were seen once. The starting material was peripheral blood, obtained 28 days after the second AZD1222 dose. The origin of the receptors is an adult who received the AZD1222 COVID-19 vaccine. Each CDR3 is given with its conserved first and last residue. A D gene is named only where the DNA matches it firmly. Where a row states a size, it is once, few, many or the class of an expanded clone; other rows omit it.

V	size	D	J	CDR3	DNA
TRBV6-5	once	TRBD1	TRBJ2-2	CASTRTGSNTGELFF	TGTGCCAGCACCAGGACAGGATCGAACACCGGGGAGCTGTTTTTT
TRBV4-1	NA	NA	TRBJ2-2	CASSQITGSTGELFF	TGCGCCAGCAGCCAAATAACAGGGAGCACCGGGGAGCTGTTTTTT
TRBV9	NA	NA	TRBJ2-1	CASSPSGLLTYNEQFF	TGTGCCAGCAGCCCTAGTGGACTATTGACCTACAATGAGCAGTTCTTC
TRBV19	few	TRBD2	TRBJ2-7	CASSMAPSGSGYEQYF	TGTGCCAGTAGTATGGCCCCTAGCGGGAGTGGTTACGAGCAGTACTTC
TRBV5-1	NA	TRBD2	TRBJ2-7	CASSLDVSGRFTYEQYF	TGCGCCAGCAGCTTGGATGTTAGCGGGAGGTTTACCTACGAGCAGTACTTC
TRBV30	NA	NA	TRBJ1-1	CAWGGGQDTEAFF	TGTGCCTGGGGTGGGGGTCAGGACACTGAAGCTTTCTTT
TRBV11-2	once	NA	TRBJ2-3	CASSLGSSEGSQYF	TGTGCCAGCAGCTTAGGTAGTAGCGAGGGATCGCAGTATTTT
TRBV24-1	NA	NA	TRBJ1-2	CATRDSYGYTF	TGTGCCACCAGAGACAGCTATGGCTACACCTTC
TRBV6-5	NA	NA	TRBJ1-4	CASRPPGATNEKLFF	TGTGCCAGCAGGCCCCCGGGGGCAACTAATGAAAAACTGTTTTTT
TRBV5-4	NA	NA	TRBJ2-1	CASSPGPGEQFF	TGTGCCAGCAGCCCTGGCCCCGGTGAGCAGTTCTTC
TRBV6-5	NA	NA	TRBJ2-2	CASSYRVGSVGELFF	TGTGCCAGCAGTTATCGCGTCGGGAGTGTAGGGGAGCTGTTTTTT
TRBV6-5	NA	TRBD2	TRBJ2-5	CASFASGSPETQYF	TGTGCCAGCTTCGCTAGCGGGAGCCCAGAGACCCAGTACTTC
TRBV6-5	NA	NA	TRBJ2-1	CASTRKGYSYNEQFF	TGTGCCAGCACCCGTAAGGGATACTCCTACAATGAGCAGTTCTTC
TRBV9	NA	NA	TRBJ2-5	CASSPGWGGEKTQYF	TGTGCCAGCAGCCCTGGATGGGGTGGGGAGAAGACCCAGTACTTC
TRBV6-5	NA	NA	TRBJ2-2	CASGGTSSPTGELFF	TGTGCCAGCGGAGGCACTAGCAGCCCAACCGGGGAGCTGTTTTTT
TRBV5-1	NA	NA	TRBJ1-1	CASSPQENTEAFF	TGCGCCAGCAGCCCTCAAGAGAACACTGAAGCTTTCTTT
TRBV3-1/TRBV3-2	NA	TRBD2	TRBJ2-4	CASSTSGSRVKNIQYF	TGTGCCAGCAGCACTAGCGGGAGCCGGGTCAAAAACATTCAGTACTTC
TRBV5-8	NA	NA	TRBJ2-7	CASSLWGSYIGGSYEQYF	TGTGCCAGCAGCTTGTGGGGTTCATACATCGGAGGGTCCTACGAGCAGTACTTC
TRBV3-1/TRBV3-2	NA	NA	TRBJ1-1	CASSLAGRLGLNTEAFF	TGTGCCAGCAGCTTGGCAGGGAGGTTAGGATTGAACACTGAAGCTTTCTTT
TRBV28	NA	TRBD2	TRBJ2-1	CASGLAGYYNEQFF	TGTGCCAGCGGACTAGCGGGCTACTACAATGAGCAGTTCTTC
TRBV6-1	NA	TRBD1	TRBJ1-1	CASSAKQGAGDTEAFF	TGTGCCAGCAGTGCAAAACAGGGGGCTGGAGACACTGAAGCTTTCTTT
TRBV6-1	NA	TRBD2	TRBJ2-7	CASRLAGGPSEQYF	TGTGCCAGCAGGCTAGCGGGAGGGCCGAGCGAGCAGTACTTC
TRBV30	NA	NA	TRBJ1-1	CAWSLRGEGTEAFF	TGTGCCTGGAGTTTAAGGGGCGAAGGTACTGAAGCTTTCTTT
TRBV4-3	once	NA	TRBJ1-1	CASSLYGSEAFF	TGCGCCAGCAGCCTATACGGGAGTGAAGCTTTCTTT
TRBV9	NA	NA	TRBJ2-2	CASSVGTRTGELFF	TGTGCCAGCAGCGTAGGGACTCGTACCGGGGAGCTGTTTTTT
TRBV30	NA	NA	TRBJ2-2	CAWRAGELFF	TGTGCCTGGAGAGCCGGGGAGCTGTTTTTT
TRBV6-5	NA	TRBD1	TRBJ2-2	CASTRTGVNTGELFF	TGTGCCAGCACCCGGACAGGGGTCAACACCGGGGAGCTGTTTTTT
TRBV4-1	few	NA	TRBJ1-3	CASSQPGGAIYF	TGCGCCAGCAGCCAACCGGGAGGAGCCATATATTTT
TRBV28	few	NA	TRBJ2-7	CATTGTSYEQYF	TGTGCCACCACAGGGACCTCCTACGAGCAGTACTTC
TRBV11-1	NA	NA	TRBJ1-6	CASSLEGYSPLHF	TGTGCCAGCAGCTTAGAGGGATATTCACCCCTCCACTTT
TRBV9	NA	NA	TRBJ2-2	CASSPLASNTGELFF	TGTGCCAGCAGCCCGCTGGCGTCGAACACCGGGGAGCTGTTTTTT
TRBV3-1/TRBV3-2	NA	NA	TRBJ2-7	CASSVEYSYEQYF	TGTGCCAGCAGCGTTGAATACTCCTACGAGCAGTACTTC
TRBV12-5	NA	NA	TRBJ1-1	CASGLGQGLNTEAFF	TGTGCTAGTGGTTTGGGGCAGGGGTTGAACACTGAAGCTTTCTTT
TRBV10-3	NA	NA	TRBJ2-3	CAISRWGPSTDTQYF	TGTGCCATCAGTCGGTGGGGACCTAGCACAGATACGCAGTATTTT
TRBV19	few	TRBD1	TRBJ1-1	CASSADRTLEAFF	TGTGCCAGTAGTGCGGACAGGACACTTGAAGCTTTCTTT
TRBV20-1	NA	NA	TRBJ2-6	CSASPGNGANVLTF	TGCAGTGCTAGTCCCGGGAACGGGGCCAACGTCCTGACTTTC
TRBV5-1	once	NA	TRBJ2-3	CASSIGQITDTQYF	TGCGCCAGCAGCATCGGACAGATCACAGATACGCAGTATTTT
TRBV6-2/TRBV6-3	NA	NA	TRBJ2-7	CASSFGLGGWRNEQYF	TGTGCCAGCAGTTTCGGGCTCGGGGGTTGGAGGAACGAGCAGTACTTC
TRBV25-1	NA	NA	TRBJ2-1	CASTGAGKRNEQFF	TGTGCCAGCACCGGGGCGGGCAAAAGGAATGAGCAGTTCTTC
TRBV9	NA	NA	TRBJ1-2	CASSVGGGQTYGYTF	TGTGCCAGCAGCGTAGGGGGAGGACAGACCTATGGCTACACCTTC
TRBV6-1	NA	NA	TRBJ2-7	CASSEVGSVREQYF	TGTGCCAGCAGTGAAGTAGGGTCCGTCCGCGAGCAGTACTTC
TRBV19	NA	NA	TRBJ2-7	CASSIMGPSYEQYF	TGTGCCAGTAGTATCATGGGACCTTCCTACGAGCAGTACTTC
TRBV9	NA	TRBD1	TRBJ2-2	CASSDDRANTGELFF	TGTGCCAGCAGCGATGACAGGGCAAACACCGGGGAGCTGTTTTTT
TRBV2	NA	TRBD1	TRBJ1-1	CASSEQGQLNTEAFF	TGTGCCAGCAGTGAACAGGGACAGCTGAACACTGAAGCTTTCTTT
TRBV18	NA	TRBD2	TRBJ2-1	CASSFSGTTYNEQFF	TGTGCCAGCTCATTTAGCGGGACAACCTACAATGAGCAGTTCTTC
TRBV5-1	NA	TRBD2	TRBJ2-2	CASRSGRANGELFF	TGCGCCAGCAGGAGCGGGAGGGCGAACGGGGAGCTGTTTTTT
TRBV14	NA	NA	TRBJ1-2	CASSQDSFGGVYGYTF	TGTGCCAGCAGCCAAGACTCCTTTGGGGGGGTCTATGGCTACACCTTC
TRBV7-2	NA	NA	TRBJ2-1	CASSLIRNEQFF	TGTGCCAGCAGCTTAATTCGCAATGAGCAGTTCTTC
TRBV9	once	TRBD1	TRBJ1-6	CASSVGQGYNSPLHF	TGTGCCAGCAGCGTAGGACAGGGCTATAATTCACCCCTCCACTTT
TRBV30	NA	TRBD1	TRBJ1-5	CAWSLDRGFQPQHF	TGTGCCTGGAGTTTGGACAGGGGTTTTCAGCCCCAGCATTTT
TRBV7-2	few	NA	TRBJ2-7	CASSLPFSGWTLTYEQYF	TGTGCCAGCAGCCTACCCTTTTCGGGATGGACCCTTACCTACGAGCAGTACTTC
TRBV11-2	NA	NA	TRBJ2-2	CASSLDQLGERYTGELFF	TGTGCCAGCAGCTTAGATCAGCTAGGGGAAAGATACACCGGGGAGCTGTTTTTT
TRBV9	once	NA	TRBJ2-3	CASSLTGFDTQYF	TGTGCCAGCAGCCTAACAGGGTTCGATACGCAGTATTTT
TRBV3-1/TRBV3-2	NA	NA	TRBJ1-2	CASSPDTGGGWGYTF	TGTGCCAGCAGCCCTGACACCGGCGGGGGTTGGGGCTACACCTTC
TRBV19	few	NA	TRBJ1-5	CASSKNKNSNQPQHF	TGTGCCAGTAGCAAAAACAAAAATAGCAATCAGCCCCAGCATTTT
TRBV28	NA	TRBD1	TRBJ1-1	CASKAGGRTEAFF	TGTGCCAGCAAGGCAGGGGGACGGACTGAAGCTTTCTTT
TRBV6-5	NA	NA	TRBJ1-5	CASSLTAQLNQPQHF	TGTGCCAGCAGTTTGACAGCTCAGCTTAATCAGCCCCAGCATTTT